The clone carrying this TCR beta chain was seen many times. This record belongs to a study of spatial heterogeneity in lung cancer. This CDR3 spans 14 amino acids. Trimming cost V 4 bases and J 3 bases, with 10 bases left between them. The time point: sample taken at primary tumor resection. Unsorted whole RNA samples from tumor, nontumor lung or frozen PBMC were sequenced. TCRdb reprocessed the 5' RACE reads with MiXCR, giving one entry per CDR3 protein. The repertoire holds around 89,000 distinct CDR3 sequences, with 10% to 15% as singletons. The genes are TRBV12-3 or TRBV12-4 and TRBJ1-5, with D possibly being TRBD1 (5 bases). The receptor was derived from a male donor with early-stage non-small cell lung cancer. The material was PBMCs, obtained at surgery. Here the CDR3 DNA reads TGTGCCAGCAGTTGGGGGGACCTCAATCAGCCCCAGCATTTT. This sequence encodes CASSWGDLNQPQHF.